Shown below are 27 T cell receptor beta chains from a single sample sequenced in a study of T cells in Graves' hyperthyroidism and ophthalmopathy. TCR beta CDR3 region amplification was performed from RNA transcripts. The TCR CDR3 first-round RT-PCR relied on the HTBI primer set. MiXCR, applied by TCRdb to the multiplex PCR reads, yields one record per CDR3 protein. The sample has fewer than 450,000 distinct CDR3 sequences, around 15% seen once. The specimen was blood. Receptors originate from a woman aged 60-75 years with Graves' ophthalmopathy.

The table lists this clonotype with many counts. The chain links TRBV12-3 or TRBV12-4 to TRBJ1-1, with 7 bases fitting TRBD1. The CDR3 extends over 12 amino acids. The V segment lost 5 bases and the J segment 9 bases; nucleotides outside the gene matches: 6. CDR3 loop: CASSTTGSQAFF. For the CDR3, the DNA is TGTGCCAGCAGTACGACAGGGTCCCAAGCTTTCTTT.

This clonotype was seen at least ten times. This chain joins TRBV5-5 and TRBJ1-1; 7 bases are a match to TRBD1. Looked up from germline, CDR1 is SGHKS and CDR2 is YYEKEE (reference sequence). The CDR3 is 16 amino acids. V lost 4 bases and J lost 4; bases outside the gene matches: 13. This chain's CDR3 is CASSPSRGRGLTEAFF. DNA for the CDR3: TGTGCCAGCAGCCCCTCCCGGGGGAGGGGGCTCACTGAAGCTTTCTTT.

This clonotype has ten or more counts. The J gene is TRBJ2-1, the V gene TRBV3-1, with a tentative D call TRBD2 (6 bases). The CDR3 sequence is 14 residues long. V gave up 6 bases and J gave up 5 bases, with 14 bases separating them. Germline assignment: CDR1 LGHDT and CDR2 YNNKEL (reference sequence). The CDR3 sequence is CASSPRREHNEQFF. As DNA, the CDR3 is TGTGCCAGCAGTCCGAGGAGGGAACACAATGAGCAGTTCTTC.

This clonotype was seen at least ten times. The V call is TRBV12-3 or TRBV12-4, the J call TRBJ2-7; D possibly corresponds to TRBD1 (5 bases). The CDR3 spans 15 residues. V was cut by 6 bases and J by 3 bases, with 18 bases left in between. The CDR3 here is CASSLGVGYGYEQYF. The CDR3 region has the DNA TGTGCCAGCAGCCTAGGGGTTGGGTACGGCTACGAGCAGTACTTC.

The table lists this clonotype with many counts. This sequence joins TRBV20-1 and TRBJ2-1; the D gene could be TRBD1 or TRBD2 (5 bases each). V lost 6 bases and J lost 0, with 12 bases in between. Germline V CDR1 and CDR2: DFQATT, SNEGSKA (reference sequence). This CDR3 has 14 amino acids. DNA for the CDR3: TGCAGTGCCACGGGACGAAGCTCCTACAATGAGCAGTTCTTC. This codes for CSATGRSSYNEQFF.

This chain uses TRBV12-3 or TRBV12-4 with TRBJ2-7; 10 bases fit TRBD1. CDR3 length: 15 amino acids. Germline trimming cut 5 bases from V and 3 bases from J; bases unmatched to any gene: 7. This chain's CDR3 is CASSVYGTGDYEQYF. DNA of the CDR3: TGTGCCAGCAGTGTCTACGGGACAGGGGACTACGAGCAGTACTTC.

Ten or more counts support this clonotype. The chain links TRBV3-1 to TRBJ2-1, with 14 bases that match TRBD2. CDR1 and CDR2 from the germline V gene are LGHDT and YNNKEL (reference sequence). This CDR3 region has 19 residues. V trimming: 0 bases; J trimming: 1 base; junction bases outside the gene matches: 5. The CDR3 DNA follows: TGTGCCAGCAGCCAAGATCTTGGACTAGCGGGAGGATCCTACAATGAGCAGTTCTTC. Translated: CASSQDLGLAGGSYNEQFF.

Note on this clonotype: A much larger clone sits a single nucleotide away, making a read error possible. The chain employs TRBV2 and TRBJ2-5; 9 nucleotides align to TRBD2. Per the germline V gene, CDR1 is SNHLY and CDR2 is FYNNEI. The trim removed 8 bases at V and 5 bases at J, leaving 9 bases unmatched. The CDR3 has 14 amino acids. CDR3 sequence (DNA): TGTGCCAGCGCTCAAGCGGGGGGCCGCGAGACCCAGTACTTC. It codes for CASAQAGGRETQYF.

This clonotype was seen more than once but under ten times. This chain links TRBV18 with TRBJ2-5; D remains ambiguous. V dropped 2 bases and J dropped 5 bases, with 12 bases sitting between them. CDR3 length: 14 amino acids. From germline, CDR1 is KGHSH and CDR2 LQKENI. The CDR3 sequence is CASSPGSRWETQYF. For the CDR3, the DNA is TGTGCCAGCTCACCAGGCAGCCGATGGGAGACCCAGTACTTC.

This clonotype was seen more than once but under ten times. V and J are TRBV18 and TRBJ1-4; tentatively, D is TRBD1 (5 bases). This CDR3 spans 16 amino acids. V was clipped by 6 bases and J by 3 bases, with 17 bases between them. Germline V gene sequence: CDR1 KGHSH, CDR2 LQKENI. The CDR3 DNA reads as TGTGCCAGCTCCCTTACAACAGGCGCAGCTAATGAAAAACTGTTTTTT. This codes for CASSLTTGAANEKLFF.

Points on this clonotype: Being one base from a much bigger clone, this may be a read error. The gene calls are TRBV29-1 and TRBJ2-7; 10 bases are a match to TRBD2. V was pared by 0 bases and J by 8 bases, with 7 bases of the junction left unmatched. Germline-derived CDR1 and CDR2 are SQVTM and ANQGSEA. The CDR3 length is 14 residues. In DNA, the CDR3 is TGCAGCGTTGAAGAAGCGGGAGGGCCGGAGAAGCAGTACTTC. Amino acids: CSVEEAGGPEKQYF.

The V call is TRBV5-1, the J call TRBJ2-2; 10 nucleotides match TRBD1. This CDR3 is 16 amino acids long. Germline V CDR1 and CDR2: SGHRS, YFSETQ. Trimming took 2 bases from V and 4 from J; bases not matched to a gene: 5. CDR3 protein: CASSFLTGGVTGELFF. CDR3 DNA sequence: TGCGCCAGCAGCTTCCTGACAGGGGGCGTCACCGGGGAGCTGTTTTTT.

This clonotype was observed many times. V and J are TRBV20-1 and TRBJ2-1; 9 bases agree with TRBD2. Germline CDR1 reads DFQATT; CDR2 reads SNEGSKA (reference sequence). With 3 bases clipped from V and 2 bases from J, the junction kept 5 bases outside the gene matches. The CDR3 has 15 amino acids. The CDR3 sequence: CSASWGLAPYNEQFF. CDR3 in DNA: TGCAGTGCTAGTTGGGGACTAGCCCCCTACAATGAGCAGTTCTTC.

The CDR3 here is CASSNLAGGPRETQYF. CDR3 sequence (DNA): TGTGCCAGCAGCAACCTCGCGGGAGGGCCTCGGGAGACCCAGTACTTC. The J gene is TRBJ2-5, the V gene TRBV7-9; 9 positions agree with TRBD2. Looked up from germline, CDR1 is SEHNR and CDR2 is FQNEAQ (reference sequence). The CDR3 covers 16 residues. J lost 5 bases, V lost 5 bases, and 12 bases had no gene match.

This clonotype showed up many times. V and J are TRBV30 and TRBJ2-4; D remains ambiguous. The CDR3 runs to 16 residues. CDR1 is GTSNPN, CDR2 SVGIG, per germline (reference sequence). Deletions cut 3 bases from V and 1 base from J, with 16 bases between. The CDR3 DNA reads TGTGCCTGGAGGCCGATCGAACACCGGGCCAAAAACATTCAGTACTTC. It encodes CAWRPIEHRAKNIQYF.

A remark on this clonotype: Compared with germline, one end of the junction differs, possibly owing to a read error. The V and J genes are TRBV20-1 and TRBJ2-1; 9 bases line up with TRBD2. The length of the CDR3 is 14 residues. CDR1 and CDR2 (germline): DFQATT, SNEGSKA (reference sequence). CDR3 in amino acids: CSARAGGGDNEQFF. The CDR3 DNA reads TGCAGTGCCAGAGCGGGAGGAGGGGACAATGAGCAGTTCTTC.

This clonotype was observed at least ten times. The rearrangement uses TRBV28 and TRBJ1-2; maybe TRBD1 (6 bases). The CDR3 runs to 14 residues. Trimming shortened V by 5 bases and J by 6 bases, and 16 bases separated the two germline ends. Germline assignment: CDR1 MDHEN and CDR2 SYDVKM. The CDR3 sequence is CASSDEGGIDGYTF. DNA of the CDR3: TGTGCCAGCAGTGACGAGGGGGGGATAGATGGCTACACCTTC.

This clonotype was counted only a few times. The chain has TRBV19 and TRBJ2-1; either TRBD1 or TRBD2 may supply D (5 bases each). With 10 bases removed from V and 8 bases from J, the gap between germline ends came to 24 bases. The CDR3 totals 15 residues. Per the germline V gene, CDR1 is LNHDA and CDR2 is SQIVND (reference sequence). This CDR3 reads CATRGASMGVDEQFF. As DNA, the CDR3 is TGTGCCACCCGAGGGGCTTCGATGGGAGTGGATGAGCAGTTCTTC.

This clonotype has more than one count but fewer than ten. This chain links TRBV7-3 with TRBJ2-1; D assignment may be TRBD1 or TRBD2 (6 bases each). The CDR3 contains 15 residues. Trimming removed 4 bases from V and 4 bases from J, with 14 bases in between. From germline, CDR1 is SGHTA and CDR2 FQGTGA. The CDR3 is CASSSGGGWYNEQFF. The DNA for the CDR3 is TGTGCCAGCAGCTCCGGAGGGGGGTGGTACAATGAGCAGTTCTTC.

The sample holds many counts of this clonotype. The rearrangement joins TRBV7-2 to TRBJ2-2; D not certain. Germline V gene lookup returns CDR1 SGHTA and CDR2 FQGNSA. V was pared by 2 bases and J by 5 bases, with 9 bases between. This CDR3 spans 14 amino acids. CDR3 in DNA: TGTGCCAGCAGCTTATCGACTGTAACCGGGGAGCTGTTTTTT. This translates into CASSLSTVTGELFF.

CDR3 nucleotides: TGTGCCAGCAGCAGACTAGCGGGACAGGAGACCCAGTACTTC. It codes for CASSRLAGQETQYF. The chain joins TRBV12-3 or TRBV12-4 to TRBJ2-5, with TRBD2 matching 11 bases. V shed 6 bases, J shed 5 bases, and the junction held 5 bases outside the gene matches. CDR3 length: 14 amino acids.

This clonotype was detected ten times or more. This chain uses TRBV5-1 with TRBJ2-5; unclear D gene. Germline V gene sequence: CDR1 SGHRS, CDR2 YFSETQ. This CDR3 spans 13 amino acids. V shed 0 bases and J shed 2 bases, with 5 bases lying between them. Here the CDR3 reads CASSLALQETQYF. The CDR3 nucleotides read TGCGCCAGCAGCTTGGCCCTACAAGAGACCCAGTACTTC.

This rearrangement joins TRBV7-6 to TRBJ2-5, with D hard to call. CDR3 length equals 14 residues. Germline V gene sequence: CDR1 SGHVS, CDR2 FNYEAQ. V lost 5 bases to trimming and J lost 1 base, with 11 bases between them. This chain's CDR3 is CASSGDSFQETQYF. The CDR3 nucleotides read TGTGCCAGCAGCGGTGACTCCTTCCAAGAGACCCAGTACTTC.

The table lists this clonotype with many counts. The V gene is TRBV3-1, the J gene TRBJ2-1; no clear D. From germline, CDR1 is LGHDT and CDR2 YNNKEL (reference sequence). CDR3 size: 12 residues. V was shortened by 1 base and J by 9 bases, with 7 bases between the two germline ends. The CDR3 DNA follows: TGTGCCAGCAGCCAAGTCCAAGGTGAGCAGTTCTTC. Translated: CASSQVQGEQFF.

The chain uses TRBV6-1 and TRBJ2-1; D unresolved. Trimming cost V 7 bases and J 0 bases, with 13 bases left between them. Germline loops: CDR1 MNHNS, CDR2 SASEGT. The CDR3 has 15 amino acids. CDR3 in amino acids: CASNPGRSSYNEQFF. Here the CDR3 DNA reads TGTGCCAGCAATCCCGGCAGGAGCTCCTACAATGAGCAGTTCTTC.

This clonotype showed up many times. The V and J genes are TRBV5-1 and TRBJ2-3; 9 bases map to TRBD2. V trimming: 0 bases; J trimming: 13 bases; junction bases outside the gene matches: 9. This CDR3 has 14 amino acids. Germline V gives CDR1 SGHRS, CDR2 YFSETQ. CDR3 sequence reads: CASSLALAGSQEYF. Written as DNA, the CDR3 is TGCGCCAGCAGCTTGGCCCTAGCGGGATCCCAAGAGTATTTT.

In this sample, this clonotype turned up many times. This CDR3 reads CASTGKGLNEQYF. For the CDR3, the DNA is TGTGCCAGCACCGGGAAGGGGTTGAACGAGCAGTACTTC. The chain carries TRBV27 and TRBJ2-7; either TRBD1 or TRBD2 may supply D (5 bases each). Trimming cost V 7 bases and J 5 bases, with 15 bases left between them. This CDR3 has 13 residues. Germline-derived CDR1 and CDR2 are MNHEY and SMNVEV (reference sequence).